This T cell receptor (beta chain) was recorded in a study of T cell responses to AZD1222 COVID-19 vaccine (dated by TCRdb to the early 2020s). Regarding the complete study: Because spike-specific TCR depth and breadth did not differ between the two schedules, AZD1222 recipients who got a second dose at roughly 4 weeks were pooled with those who got a second dose at roughly 12 weeks. Enrollment into the trials was organized by age into subgroups of 18-55, 56-69 and 70-plus years, and those subgroups contained approximately 150, 30 and 60 TCR-sequenced participants, respectively. A total of just over 230 trial participants underwent TCR sequencing, of whom approximately 200 had received two doses of AZD1222 and around 25 had received two doses of the MenACWY control vaccine.

This clone was recorded once. Its antigen remains unidentified. Base qualities are missing; no much larger clone stands one base away. The full study reports these points: After two AZD1222 doses, spike-specific TCR breadth and depth were significantly higher than at day 0 and than in MenACWY recipients. CD4 TCRs associated with the vaccine covered the entire spike protein, and the dominant responses were in regions 160-218 and 743-854. Epitopes outside the regions mutated in the B.1.351 and B.1.1.7 variants were reportedly recognized by nearly half of the unique spike-specific TCRs. In the small 56-69-year group, the increase in depth fell short of significance, most likely because of low power. Only six AZD1222 recipients were SARS-CoV-2 seropositive at baseline, limiting conclusions about previously exposed vaccinees. Most participants were white British and females outnumbered males, and the authors suggested that clonal diversity may have been underestimated. No day 14 peak-response samples were available, so repertoires were characterized only after the peak T cell response.

The intended sense of this specimen's time point label: baseline before first vaccination. Samples from vaccinated people were obtained from the UK trials COV001 and COV002, which included a single-blind randomized controlled phase 2/3 trial of AZD1222 (ChAdOx1 nCoV-19) in healthy adults. For TCRbeta chain sequencing, PBMC samples were collected from trial participants at day 0 and at day 28 after the second dose. The CDR3 regions of human TCRbeta chains were analyzed by immunosequencing. The published analysis was carried out like this. TCRs in the repertoires were compared against a reference library of SARS-CoV-2-specific TCRs that had been generated with the MIRA antigen-specificity platform. Breadth was defined as the fraction of unique TCRs that were SARS-CoV-2-associated, and depth was defined as the fraction of total T cells that were SARS-CoV-2-associated. Using the MIRA data, each spike-specific TCR was assigned both to the spike region to which the TCR was reactive and to a CD4 or CD8 class. Log10-transformed breadth and depth values were compared by one-way ANOVA with Sidak's multiple comparisons tests. TCRdb limited this immuneACCESS table to in-frame rearrangements with V and J called. A share of clones is missing; checked studies link under half to unresolved V genes, and the rest is unexplained. That table supplies the V and J calls and clone size; D and trimming were determined from the DNA. The sample profile shows roughly 100,000 clones; around 83% of them were found once. The leading ten clones occupy around 5% of the sample.

Based on the germline V gene (reference sequence), the CDR1 and CDR2 sequences are DFQATT and SNEGSKA. Reading from cysteine to phenylalanine, the CDR3 counts 14 amino acids. The DNA shown is the 42-base CDR3, in frame from base 1. Relative to germline, V is missing 3 bases and J is missing 3 bases, with 7 bases of the junction outside any gene match. Sample: peripheral blood, taken on day 0 of AZD1222 vaccination. The receptor comes from an adult in good health. The chain is assembled from TRBV20-1 and TRBJ1-2; TRBD1 lines up with 7 middle nucleotides. CDR3 sequence: CSASGDREHYGYTF. The bases read TGCAGTGCTAGTGGTGACAGGGAGCACTATGGCTACACCTTC.